This section outlines one T cell receptor beta chain sequence together with its context. The sample is drawn from a study of cytotoxic CD8 clonotypes in ibrutinib-treated CLL. Only in-frame clones appear in the TCRdb table, and some are missing; sequencing was by immunoSEQ multiplex PCR. Found here are approximately 320,000 clones, roughly 67% of them singletons; the top ten hold approximately 6%. V was trimmed by 6 bases and J by 0 bases, leaving 15 bases between them. Germline assignment: CDR1 MRHNA and CDR2 SNTAGT. The CDR3 extends over 16 amino acids. Cryopreserved PBMCs yielded around 2 micrograms of genomic DNA for TCR beta libraries.

This receptor was identified in a human donor with chronic lymphocytic leukemia. The sequenced sample was PBMCs, obtained after 36 months of ibrutinib treatment. J is TRBJ1-5 and V is TRBV6-4; D remains ambiguous. The CDR3 loop is CASRVTPQFSNQPQHF. CDR3 nucleotide sequence: TGTGCCAGCAGAGTGACTCCACAATTTAGCAATCAGCCCCAGCATTTT.